These 7 T cell receptor beta chains were sequenced from one sample in a study of chemoradiotherapy in HPV16-positive cancers. Generated by immunoSEQ multiplex PCR, the TCRdb table keeps only in-frame clones and is missing some. The repertoire holds around 4,500 clones, 75% to 90% seen once, with less than 5% in the top ten. Source: tumor tissue, taken from a patient who underwent chemoradiotherapy. Receptors were obtained from a human donor with HPV-associated anogenital cancer.

The rearrangement joins TRBV29-1 to TRBJ1-2; possible D gene TRBD1, 6 bases. The V gene's germline CDR1 is SQVTM and CDR2 ANQGSEA. The CDR3 is 17 residues long. With 0 bases removed from V and 2 bases from J, the gap between germline ends came to 19 bases. Written as DNA, the CDR3 is TGCAGCGTTGAAGATCGATTGGGGGGCCGCTTCAACTATGGCTACACCTTC. This codes for CSVEDRLGGRFNYGYTF.

The rearrangement joins TRBV27 to TRBJ1-6; D possibly corresponds to TRBD1 (5 bases). Germline lookup yields CDR1 MNHEY and CDR2 SMNVEV (reference sequence). The V end lost 8 bases, the J end lost 8 bases, and 19 bases lay between the germline ends. The CDR3 loop spans 15 amino acids. This CDR3 reads CASLPVGTGDSPLHF. The CDR3 coding sequence is TGTGCCAGCCTCCCCGTCGGGACGGGCGATTCACCCCTCCACTTT.

This chain connects TRBV15 to TRBJ2-2; D remains unclear. Germline lookup yields CDR1 LNHNV and CDR2 YYDKDF (reference sequence). With 3 bases removed from V and 4 bases from J, the gap between germline ends came to 6 bases. The CDR3 contains 13 residues. The CDR3 DNA sequence: TGTGCCACCAGCAGGACCCTCACCGGGGAGCTGTTTTTT. As protein: CATSRTLTGELFF.

The J gene is TRBJ2-1, the V gene TRBV6-4, with D perhaps matching TRBD2 (6 bases). This CDR3 comprises 14 residues. Trimming cost V 4 bases and J 7 bases, with 14 bases left between them. Germline CDR1 MRHNA, CDR2 SNTAGT. The DNA for the CDR3 is TGTGCCAGCAGTGTACTAGCATCATCAAATGAGCAGTTCTTC. Its protein is CASSVLASSNEQFF.

This clone appeared a few times. The rearrangement links TRBV5-1 to TRBJ1-1; 8 positions agree with TRBD1. Germline trimming cut 6 bases from V and 5 bases from J; bases unmatched to any gene: 12. Germline assignment: CDR1 SGHRS and CDR2 YFSETQ. The CDR3 runs to 15 residues. The CDR3 sequence is CASNGLGTGGTEAFF. The CDR3 coding sequence is TGCGCCAGCAATGGCCTCGGGACAGGCGGGACTGAAGCTTTCTTT.

The genes are TRBV5-8 and TRBJ2-2, with 13 bases that match TRBD2. Losses at the gene ends were 6 bases for V and 3 bases for J; bases not matched to a gene: 5. The CDR3 covers 16 residues. The germline gives CDR1 SGHTS, CDR2 YDEGEE. This CDR3 is CASTLGTSGDTGELFF. The CDR3, as DNA: TGTGCCAGCACCCTAGGGACTAGCGGGGACACCGGGGAGCTGTTTTTT.

This clone was found a few times. The chain combines TRBV28 with TRBJ1-2; unclear D gene. Germline V lookup: CDR1 MDHEN, CDR2 SYDVKM. The CDR3 consists of 13 residues. The V and J ends lost 5 bases and 4 bases respectively, with 11 bases between them. CDR3 nucleotides: TGTGCCAGCAGTGTGGGCGGAGTCTATGGCTACACCTTC. This translates into CASSVGGVYGYTF.